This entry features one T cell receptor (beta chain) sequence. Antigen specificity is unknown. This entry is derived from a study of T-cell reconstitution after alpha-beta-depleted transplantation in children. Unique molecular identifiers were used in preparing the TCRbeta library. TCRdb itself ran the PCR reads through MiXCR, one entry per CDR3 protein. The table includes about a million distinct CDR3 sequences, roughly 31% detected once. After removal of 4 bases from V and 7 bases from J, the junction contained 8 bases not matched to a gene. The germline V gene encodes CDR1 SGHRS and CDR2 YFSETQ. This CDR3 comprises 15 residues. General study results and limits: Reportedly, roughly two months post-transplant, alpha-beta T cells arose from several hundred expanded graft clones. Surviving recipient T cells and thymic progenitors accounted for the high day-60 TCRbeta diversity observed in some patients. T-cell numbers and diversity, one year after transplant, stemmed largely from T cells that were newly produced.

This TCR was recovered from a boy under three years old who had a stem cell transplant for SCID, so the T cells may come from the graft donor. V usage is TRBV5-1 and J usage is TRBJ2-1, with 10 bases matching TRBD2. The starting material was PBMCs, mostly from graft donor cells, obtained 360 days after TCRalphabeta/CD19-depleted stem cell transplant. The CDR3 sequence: CASSPKGLAENEQFF. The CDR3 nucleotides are TGCGCCAGCAGCCCCAAAGGACTAGCGGAGAATGAGCAGTTCTTC. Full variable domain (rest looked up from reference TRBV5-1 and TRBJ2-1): KAGVTQTPRYLIKTRGQQVTLSCSPISGHRSVSWYQQTPGQGLQFLFEYFSETQRNKGNFPGRFSGRQFSNSRSEMNVSTLELGDSALYLCASSPKGLAENEQFFGPGTRLTVL.